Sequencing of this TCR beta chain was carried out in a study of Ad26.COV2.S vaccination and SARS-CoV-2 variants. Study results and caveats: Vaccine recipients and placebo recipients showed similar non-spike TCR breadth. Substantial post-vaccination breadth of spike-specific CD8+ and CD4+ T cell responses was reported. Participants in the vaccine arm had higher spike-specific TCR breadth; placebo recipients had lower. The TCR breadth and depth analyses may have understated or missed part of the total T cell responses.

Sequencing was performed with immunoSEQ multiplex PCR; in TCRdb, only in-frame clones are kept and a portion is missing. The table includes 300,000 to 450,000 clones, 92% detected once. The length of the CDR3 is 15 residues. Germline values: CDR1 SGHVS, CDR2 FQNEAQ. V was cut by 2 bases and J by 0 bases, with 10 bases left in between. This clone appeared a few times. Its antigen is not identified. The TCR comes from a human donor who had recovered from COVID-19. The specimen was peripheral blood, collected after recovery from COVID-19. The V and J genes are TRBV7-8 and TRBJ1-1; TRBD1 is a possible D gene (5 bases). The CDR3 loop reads CASSLYRDLNTEAFF. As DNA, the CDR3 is TGTGCCAGCAGCTTATATAGGGACCTGAACACTGAAGCTTTCTTT.